Here is one T cell receptor (beta chain) with its context. The data belong to a study of blood T cell repertoires in COVID-19. As for the study in general: The study drew acute and convalescent COVID-19 samples from the United States, Italy and Spain. In each case, the material was cDNA or gDNA derived from T cells, B-cell-depleted T cells, or PBMCs.

In the original workflow: Cell counts per sample came from amplifying reference gene primers. Libraries were prepared by immunoSEQ multiplex PCR; TCRdb keeps only in-frame clonotypes and omits some of them. V, J and clone size are taken as reported in that table, and D and trimming were inferred from the DNA itself. The sample shows about 45,000 clones, around 92% of them seen only once. The CDR3 is 16 residues long. From germline, CDR1 is LGHNA and CDR2 YNFKEQ. Trimming removed 1 base from V and 4 bases from J; junction bases left unmatched: 6. This chain uses TRBV4-2 with TRBJ2-7; 11 nucleotides agree with TRBD1. The sample was peripheral blood. This receptor was taken from a human donor in a cohort sampled during active COVID-19. Here the CDR3 reads CASSQGYGDRGYEQYF. CDR3 nucleotide sequence: TGTGCCAGCAGCCAAGGGTATGGGGACAGGGGGTACGAGCAGTACTTC.